In its sample, the clone carrying this T cell receptor (beta chain) was seen many times. Its specificity is unknown. The data were obtained in a study of T-cell reconstitution after alpha-beta-depleted transplantation in children. Whole-study findings and limits: At day 60, the high TCRbeta diversity found in some patients originated from recipient T cells and thymic progenitors that had survived. Counts and diversity of T cells one year after transplant came mostly from newly produced T cells. Where alpha-beta T cells came from about two months after transplant was reportedly several hundred expanded graft clones.

Unique molecular identifiers were incorporated into the prepared TCRbeta library. TCRdb reprocessed the PCR reads with MiXCR, giving one entry per CDR3 protein. Seen here are nearly 9,500 distinct CDR3 sequences, about 15% observed once, and the top ten hold about 53%. Trimming removed 1 base at V and 5 bases at J, with 11 bases between. The CDR3 is made up of 14 amino acids. Germline CDR1 is SGHTA and CDR2 is FQGNSA. The V gene is TRBV7-2, the J gene TRBJ1-1; D may be TRBD1 (5 bases). The material sequenced was PBMCs, mostly from graft donor cells, taken 60 days after TCRalphabeta/CD19-depleted stem cell transplant. The receptor comes from a male patient younger than 18 who had a stem cell transplant for acute lymphoblastic leukemia, so the T cells may come from the graft donor. As DNA, the CDR3 is TGTGCCAGCAGCTTAGTCGGGGCCGGTACTGAAGCTTTCTTT. This gives the protein CASSLVGAGTEAFF.